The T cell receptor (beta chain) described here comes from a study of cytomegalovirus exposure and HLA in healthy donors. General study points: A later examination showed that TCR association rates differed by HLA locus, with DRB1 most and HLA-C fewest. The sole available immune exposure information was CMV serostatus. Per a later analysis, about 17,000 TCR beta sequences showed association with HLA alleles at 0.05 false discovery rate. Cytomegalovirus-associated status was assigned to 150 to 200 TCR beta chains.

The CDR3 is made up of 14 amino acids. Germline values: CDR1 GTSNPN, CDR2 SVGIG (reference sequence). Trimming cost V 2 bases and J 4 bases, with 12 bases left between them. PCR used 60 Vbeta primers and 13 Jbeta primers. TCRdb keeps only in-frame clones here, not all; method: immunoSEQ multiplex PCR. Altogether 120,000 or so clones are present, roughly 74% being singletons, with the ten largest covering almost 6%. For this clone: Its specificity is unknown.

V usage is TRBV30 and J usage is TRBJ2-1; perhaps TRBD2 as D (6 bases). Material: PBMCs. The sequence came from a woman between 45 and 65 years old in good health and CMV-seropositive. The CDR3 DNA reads TGTGCCTGGAGTCATTTGAGCGGGTACAATGAGCAGTTCTTC. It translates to CAWSHLSGYNEQFF.